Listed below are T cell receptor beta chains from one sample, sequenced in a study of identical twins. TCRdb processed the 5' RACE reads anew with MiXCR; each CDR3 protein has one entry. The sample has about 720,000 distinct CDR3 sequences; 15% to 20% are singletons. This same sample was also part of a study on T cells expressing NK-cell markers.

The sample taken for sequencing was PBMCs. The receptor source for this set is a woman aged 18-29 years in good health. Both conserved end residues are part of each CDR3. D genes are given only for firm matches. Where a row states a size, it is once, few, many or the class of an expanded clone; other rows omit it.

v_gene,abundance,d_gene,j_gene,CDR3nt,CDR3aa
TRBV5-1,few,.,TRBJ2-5,TGCGCCAGCAGCCATACAACAGGGAAAGAGACCCAGTACTTC,CASSHTTGKETQYF
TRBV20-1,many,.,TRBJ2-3,TGCAGTGCTACTGACATCTCTAGCACAGATACGCAGTATTTT,CSATDISSTDTQYF
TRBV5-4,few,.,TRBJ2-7,TGTGCCAGCAGTTCCTATTCGAGCTCCTACGAGCAGTACTTC,CASSSYSSSYEQYF
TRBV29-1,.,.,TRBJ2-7,TGCAGCGTTGAAATAAGGGGTACCACGGGGCATGGACTCTACGAGCAGTACTTC,CSVEIRGTTGHGLYEQYF
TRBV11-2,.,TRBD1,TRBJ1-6,TGTGCCAGCAGCTTACAGCTAGCGGGACAGGGTAATAATTCACCCCTCCACTTT,CASSLQLAGQGNNSPLHF
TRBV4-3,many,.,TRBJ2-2,TGCGCCAGCAGCCCAGGCAGGGAGATAAACGGGGAGCTGTTTTTT,CASSPGREINGELFF
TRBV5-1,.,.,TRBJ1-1,TGCGCCAGCAGCTTGTTAGGACCTAACACTGAAGCTTTCTTT,CASSLLGPNTEAFF
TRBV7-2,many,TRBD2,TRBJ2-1,TGTGCCAGCAGCTTACCTAGCGGGGCATGGAATGAGCAGTTCTTC,CASSLPSGAWNEQFF
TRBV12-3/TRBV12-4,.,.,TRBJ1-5,TGTGCCAGCAGCTCCGCAGGGACAAGGGATCAGCCCCAGCATTTT,CASSSAGTRDQPQHF
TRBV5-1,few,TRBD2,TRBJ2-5,TGCGCCAGCAGATCCGGTAGCGGGACCTCGCAAGAGACCCAGTACTTC,CASRSGSGTSQETQYF
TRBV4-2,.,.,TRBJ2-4,TGTGCCAGCAGCCAAGCTGTCGGCAAAAACATTCAGTACTTC,CASSQAVGKNIQYF
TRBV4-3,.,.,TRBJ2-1,TGCGCCAGCAGCCAAAGGGGGGGCGGGATAGACTACAATGAGCAGTTCTTC,CASSQRGGGIDYNEQFF
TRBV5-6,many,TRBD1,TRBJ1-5,TGTGCCAGCAGCTTGGCAGGGGGCAAGCAGCCCCAGCATTTT,CASSLAGGKQPQHF
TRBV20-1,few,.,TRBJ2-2,TGCAGTGCTAGAGATTTGCGCGGGGACACCGGGGAGCTGTTTTTT,CSARDLRGDTGELFF
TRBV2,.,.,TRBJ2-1,TGTGCCAGCAAAACCGGGACCCCCCGTCAGTTCTTC,CASKTGTPRQFF
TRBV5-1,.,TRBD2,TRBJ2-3,TGCGCCAGCAGCTTGGTACTAGCGGGAAGCACAGATACGCAGTATTTT,CASSLVLAGSTDTQYF
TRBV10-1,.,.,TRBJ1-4,TGCGCCAGCAGTGATGGGGCAGCAACTAATGAAAAACTGTTTTTT,CASSDGAATNEKLFF
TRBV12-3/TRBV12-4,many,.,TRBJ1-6,TGTGCCAGCAGTTTCCGTCAGGGCTCACCCCTCCACTTT,CASSFRQGSPLHF
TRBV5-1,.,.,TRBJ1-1,TGCGCCAGCAGCTTGGCCGTAGCCAAAAGTGAAGCTTTCTTT,CASSLAVAKSEAFF
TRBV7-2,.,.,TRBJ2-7,TGTGCCAGCTCGTTAGGGGGACCTCTCAGCGAGCAGTACTTC,CASSLGGPLSEQYF
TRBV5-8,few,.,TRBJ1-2,TGTGCCAGCAGCTTGGCCAAGCAGAGCGGTGACTATGGCTACACCTTC,CASSLAKQSGDYGYTF
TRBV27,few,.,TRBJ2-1,TGTGCCAGCAGCCGATACGCTAACAATGAGCAGTTCTTC,CASSRYANNEQFF
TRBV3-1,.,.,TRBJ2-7,TGTGCCAGCAGCCTGGGACCAGAAAGCTCCTACGAGCAGTACTTC,CASSLGPESSYEQYF
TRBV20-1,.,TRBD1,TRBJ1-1,TGCAGTGCTTCAGGGGGTGGCGGGAACACTGAAGCTTTCTTT,CSASGGGGNTEAFF